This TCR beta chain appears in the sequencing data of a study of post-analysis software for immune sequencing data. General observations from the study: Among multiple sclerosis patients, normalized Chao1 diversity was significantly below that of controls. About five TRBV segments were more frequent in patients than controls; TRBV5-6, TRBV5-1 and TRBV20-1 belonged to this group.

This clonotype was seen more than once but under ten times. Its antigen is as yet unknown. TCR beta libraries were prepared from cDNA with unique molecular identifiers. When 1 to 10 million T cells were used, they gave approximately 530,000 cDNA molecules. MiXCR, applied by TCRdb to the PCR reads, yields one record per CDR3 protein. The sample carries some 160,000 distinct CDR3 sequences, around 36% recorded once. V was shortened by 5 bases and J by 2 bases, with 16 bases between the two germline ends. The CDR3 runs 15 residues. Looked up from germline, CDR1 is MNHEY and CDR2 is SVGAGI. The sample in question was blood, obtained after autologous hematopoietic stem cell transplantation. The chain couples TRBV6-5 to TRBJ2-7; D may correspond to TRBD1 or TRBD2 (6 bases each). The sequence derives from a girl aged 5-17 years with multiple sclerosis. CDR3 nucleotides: TGTGCCAGCAGTACGCGGGACACCCCAACCTACGAGCAGTACTTC. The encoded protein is CASSTRDTPTYEQYF.